A selection of T cell receptor beta chains follows, all from one sample in a study of blood T cell repertoires in COVID-19. Clones were sequenced by immunoSEQ multiplex PCR, and TCRdb holds only the in-frame ones, with some missing. The sample records 100,000 to 150,000 clones, 84% being singletons. Sequencing was carried out using peripheral blood. The origin of the receptors is a man aged 55 to 69 with acute or convalescent COVID-19. The CDR3 runs from the conserved cysteine through the conserved F or W. Each record gives: V gene, D gene, clone size, J gene, CDR3 DNA, CDR3 protein. The D gene is left open where the match is weak. A clone size is listed for some rows: how often the clone was seen (once, few, many), or a class if it is expanded.

TRBV27	TRBD1	-	TRBJ2-7	TGTGCCAGCAGTCCCTGGGACAGGGTCTCCTACGAGCAGTACTTC	CASSPWDRVSYEQYF
TRBV29-1	TRBD1	-	TRBJ2-7	TGCAGCGTTGAAATTCCGGGACAGGGTTACGAGCAGTACTTC	CSVEIPGQGYEQYF
TRBV7-3	-	-	TRBJ2-1	TGTGCCAGCAGCTTAGGCAGGGGTCACAATGAGCAGTTCTTC	CASSLGRGHNEQFF
TRBV28	-	-	TRBJ2-7	TGTGCCAGCAGCAAAATTAGCCGGGACACCTTCTCCTACGAGCAGTACTTC	CASSKISRDTFSYEQYF
TRBV27	-	-	TRBJ1-5	TGTGCCAGCAGTCCCTTAGGACAGCCGGCGTGGGGTCAGCCCCAGCATTTT	CASSPLGQPAWGQPQHF
TRBV3-1/TRBV3-2	TRBD1	-	TRBJ1-5	TGTGCCAGCAGCCAAGGAACAGGGGGTCGTAATAGCAATCAGCCCCAGCATTTT	CASSQGTGGRNSNQPQHF
TRBV27	TRBD2	-	TRBJ2-7	TGTGCCAGCAGCCAAACTAGCGGCCCTACCTACGAGCAGTACTTC	CASSQTSGPTYEQYF
TRBV27	TRBD1	-	TRBJ1-4	TGTGCCAGCAGTTTATCGCGGACAGGGGGCCTAAATGAAAAACTGTTTTTT	CASSLSRTGGLNEKLFF
TRBV7-3	-	-	TRBJ1-6	TGTGCCAGCAGCTTAATCGGGGATTCACCCCTCCACTTT	CASSLIGDSPLHF
TRBV15	-	-	TRBJ2-7	TGTGCCACCAGCAGAGATTGGAGGGGCCTAACCTACGAGCAGTACTTC	CATSRDWRGLTYEQYF
TRBV19	TRBD1	-	TRBJ2-5	TGTGCCAGTAGTTCTACCCGGGACAGGGGGCGCCGTGTGCCGGAGACCCAGTACTTC	CASSSTRDRGRRVPETQYF
TRBV5-8	-	-	TRBJ2-2	TGTGCCAGCAGCTTGGACGGGAGCTCGTTTAACACCGGGGAGCTGTTTTTT	CASSLDGSSFNTGELFF
TRBV3-1/TRBV3-2	TRBD1	-	TRBJ1-1	TGTGCCAGCAGCCATCTCACAGGGGGCTCTGAAGCTTTCTTT	CASSHLTGGSEAFF
TRBV5-1	TRBD2	-	TRBJ2-7	TGCGCCAGCAGCTTGATCGGGACTAGCGGGATTCAATCCTACGAGCAGTACTTC	CASSLIGTSGIQSYEQYF
TRBV7-9	-	once	TRBJ1-4	TGTGCCAGCAGCGACCGCCCGCTGGAGGAAAAACTGTTTTTT	CASSDRPLEEKLFF
TRBV6-5	-	once	TRBJ2-7	TGTGCCAGCACTTCTCGGGACTCCCTCCGCGAGCAGTACTTC	CASTSRDSLREQYF
TRBV19	-	-	TRBJ2-3	TGTGCCAGCTCTGACACAGGGATAGTCACAGATACGCAGTATTTT	CASSDTGIVTDTQYF
TRBV6-5	-	-	TRBJ1-3	TGTGCCAGCAGTTACTCCAGGACAGCCTCTGGAAACACCATATATTTT	CASSYSRTASGNTIYF
TRBV5-1	TRBD1	-	TRBJ2-7	TGCGCCAGCAGCTTGGTGGGGACAGGCATCTACGAGCAGTACTTC	CASSLVGTGIYEQYF
TRBV7-8	-	-	TRBJ2-7	TGTGCCAGCAGCTTAAGTCAACTCGAGCAGTACTTC	CASSLSQLEQYF
TRBV19	-	-	TRBJ1-2	TGTGCCAGTAGTATAGGACAGAGTAACTATGGCTACACCTTC	CASSIGQSNYGYTF
TRBV7-8	TRBD2	-	TRBJ2-3	TGTGCCACCGCCATAGCGGGTTCCATCACAGATACGCAGTATTTT	CATAIAGSITDTQYF
TRBV14	-	-	TRBJ2-7	TGTGCCAGCTCCGGGATATCCTACGAGCAGTACTTC	CASSGISYEQYF
TRBV6-5	TRBD2	-	TRBJ2-5	TGTGCCAGCAATGCTCTAGCGGGGGGCACTGAGACCCAGTACTTC	CASNALAGGTETQYF
TRBV19	-	-	TRBJ1-6	TGTGCCAGTAGTATTGGTTCAGGAAAGAATTCACCCCTCCACTTT	CASSIGSGKNSPLHF
TRBV7-3	-	-	TRBJ2-1	TGTGCCAGCAGCGACCAGCGGAATACCTACAATGAGCAGTTCTTC	CASSDQRNTYNEQFF
TRBV7-3	TRBD2	-	TRBJ2-2	TGTGCCAGCAGCCCCGGGAGGGGGAACACCGGGGAGCTGTTTTTT	CASSPGRGNTGELFF
TRBV29-1	-	-	TRBJ2-1	TGCAGCGTTGCTGAAAAGCGTCGGCAGTTCTTC	CSVAEKRRQFF
TRBV19	TRBD1	-	TRBJ1-5	TGTGCCAGTAGTCCACGGACAGGGGAGAGAAGCAATCAGCCCCAGCATTTT	CASSPRTGERSNQPQHF
TRBV5-1	TRBD1	few	TRBJ2-2	TGCGCCAGCAGCTTGGTAGGGGGCTCGAACACCGGGGAGCTGTTTTTT	CASSLVGGSNTGELFF
TRBV10-2	TRBD1	-	TRBJ2-2	TGCGCCAGCAGCCTGACAGGGTTCGAGACCGGGGAGCTGTTTTTT	CASSLTGFETGELFF